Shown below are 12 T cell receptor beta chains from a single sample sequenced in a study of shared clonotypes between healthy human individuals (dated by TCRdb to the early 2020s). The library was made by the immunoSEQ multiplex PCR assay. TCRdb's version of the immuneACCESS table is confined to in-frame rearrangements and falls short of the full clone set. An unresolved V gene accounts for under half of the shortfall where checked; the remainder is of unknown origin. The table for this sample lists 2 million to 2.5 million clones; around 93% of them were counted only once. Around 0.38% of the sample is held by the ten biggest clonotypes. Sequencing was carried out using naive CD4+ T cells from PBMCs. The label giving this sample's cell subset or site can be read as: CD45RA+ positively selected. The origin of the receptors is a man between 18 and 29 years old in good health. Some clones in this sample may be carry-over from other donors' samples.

CDR3 coding DNA: TGTGCCAGCAGTGAACCGACAGGGCTTGATGGCTACACCTTC. Amino acids: CASSEPTGLDGYTF. The V gene is TRBV2, the J gene TRBJ1-2; TRBD1 aligns across 7 bases. The J segment lost 6 bases and the V segment lost 2 bases, leaving 6 bases of the junction unmatched. The CDR3 contains 14 residues. Germline V lookup: CDR1 SNHLY, CDR2 FYNNEI.

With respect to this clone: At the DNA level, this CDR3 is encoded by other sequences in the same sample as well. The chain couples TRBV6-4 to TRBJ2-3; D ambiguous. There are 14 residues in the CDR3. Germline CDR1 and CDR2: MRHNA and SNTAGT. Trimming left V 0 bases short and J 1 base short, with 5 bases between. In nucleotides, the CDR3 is TGTGCCAGCAGTGACTCTGGCGGCACAGATACGCAGTATTTT. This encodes CASSDSGGTDTQYF.

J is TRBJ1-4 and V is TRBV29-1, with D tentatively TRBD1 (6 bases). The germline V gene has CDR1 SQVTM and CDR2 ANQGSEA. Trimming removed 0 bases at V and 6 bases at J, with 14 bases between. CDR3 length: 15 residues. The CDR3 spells CSVEDLGGHDEKLFF. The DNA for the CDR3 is TGCAGCGTTGAAGATCTGGGGGGGCACGATGAAAAACTGTTTTTT.

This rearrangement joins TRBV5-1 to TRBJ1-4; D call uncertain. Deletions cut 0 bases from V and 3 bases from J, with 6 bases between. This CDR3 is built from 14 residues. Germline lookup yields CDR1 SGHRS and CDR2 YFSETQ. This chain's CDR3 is CASSLVIPNEKLFF. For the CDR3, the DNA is TGCGCCAGCAGCTTGGTGATTCCTAATGAAAAACTGTTTTTT.

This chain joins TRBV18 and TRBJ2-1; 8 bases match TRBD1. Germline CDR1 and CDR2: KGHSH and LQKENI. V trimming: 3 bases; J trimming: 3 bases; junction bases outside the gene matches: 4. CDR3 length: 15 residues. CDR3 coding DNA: TGTGCCAGCTCACCGGACAGGGAGGTCTACAATGAGCAGTTCTTC. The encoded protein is CASSPDREVYNEQFF. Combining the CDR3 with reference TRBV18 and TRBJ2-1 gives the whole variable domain NAGVMQNPRHLVRRRGQEARLRCSPMKGHSHVYWYRQLPEEGLKFMVYLQKENIIDESGMPKERFSAEFPKEGPSILRIQQVVRGDSAAYFCASSPDREVYNEQFFGPGTRLTVL.

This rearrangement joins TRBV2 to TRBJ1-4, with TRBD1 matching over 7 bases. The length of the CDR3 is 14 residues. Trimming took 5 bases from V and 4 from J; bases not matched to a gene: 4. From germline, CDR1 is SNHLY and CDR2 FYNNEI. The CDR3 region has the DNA TGTGCCAGCAGTTTGACAGGGAATAATGAAAAACTGTTTTTT. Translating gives CASSLTGNNEKLFF.

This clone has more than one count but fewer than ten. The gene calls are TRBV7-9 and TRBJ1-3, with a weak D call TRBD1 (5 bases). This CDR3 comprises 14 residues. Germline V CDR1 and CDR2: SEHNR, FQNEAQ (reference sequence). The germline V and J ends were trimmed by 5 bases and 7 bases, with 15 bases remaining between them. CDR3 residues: CASSAPGTTNTIYF. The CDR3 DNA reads TGTGCCAGCAGCGCCCCAGGGACGACGAACACCATATATTTT.

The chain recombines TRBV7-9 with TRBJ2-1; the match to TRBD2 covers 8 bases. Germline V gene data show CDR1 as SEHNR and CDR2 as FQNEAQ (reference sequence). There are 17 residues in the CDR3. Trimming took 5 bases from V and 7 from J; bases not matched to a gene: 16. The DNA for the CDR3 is TGTGCCAGCAGCCAACTGAAGCCGGGACTAGGAACAAATGAGCAGTTCTTC. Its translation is CASSQLKPGLGTNEQFF.

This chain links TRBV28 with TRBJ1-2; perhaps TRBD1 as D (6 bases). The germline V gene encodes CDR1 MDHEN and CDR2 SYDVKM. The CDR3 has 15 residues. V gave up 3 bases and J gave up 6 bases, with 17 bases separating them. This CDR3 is CASSFRGSLGDGYTF. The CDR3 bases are TGTGCCAGCAGTTTCAGGGGTAGTTTAGGTGATGGCTACACCTTC.

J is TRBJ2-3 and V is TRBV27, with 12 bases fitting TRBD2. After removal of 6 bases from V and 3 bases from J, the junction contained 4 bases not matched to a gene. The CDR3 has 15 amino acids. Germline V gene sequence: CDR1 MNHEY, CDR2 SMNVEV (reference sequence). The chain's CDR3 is CASRPTSGRTDTQYF. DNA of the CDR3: TGTGCCAGCAGACCGACTAGCGGGAGAACAGATACGCAGTATTTT.

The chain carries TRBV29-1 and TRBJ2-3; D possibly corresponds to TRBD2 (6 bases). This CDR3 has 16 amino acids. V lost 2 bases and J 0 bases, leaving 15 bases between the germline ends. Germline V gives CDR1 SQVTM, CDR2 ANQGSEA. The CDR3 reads CSVENWIGTSTDTQYF. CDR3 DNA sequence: TGCAGCGTTGAAAATTGGATCGGGACTAGCACAGATACGCAGTATTTT.

CDR3 amino acids: CASSFVRLRQETQYF. DNA of the CDR3: TGTGCCAGCAGCTTCGTCAGGCTAAGACAAGAGACCCAGTACTTC. The chain links TRBV5-8 to TRBJ2-5, with unresolved D. CDR1 SGHTS and CDR2 YDEGEE come from the germline V gene. This CDR3 comprises 15 residues. V was trimmed by 2 bases and J by 2 bases, leaving 13 bases between them.